Listed below are T cell receptor beta chains from one sample, sequenced in a study of cytomegalovirus exposure and HLA in healthy donors. The table came from immunoSEQ multiplex PCR; TCRdb's copy has only in-frame clones and leaves some out. This table holds approximately 92,000 clones, 77% found once. The sequenced sample consisted of PBMCs. The receptor source for this set is a man in his fifties or sixties in good health and CMV-seropositive. Each CDR3 is given with its conserved first and last residue. D genes are given only for firm matches.

d_gene: TRBD1
v_gene: TRBV15
CDR3aa: CATSRGQLNQPQHF

d_gene: NA
v_gene: TRBV7-2
CDR3aa: CASSSHLTVTNYGYTF

d_gene: TRBD1
v_gene: TRBV29-1
CDR3aa: CSVEDRTGGTEAFF

d_gene: NA
v_gene: TRBV4-2
CDR3aa: CASSQERGGDPYEQYF

d_gene: TRBD2
v_gene: TRBV7-9
CDR3aa: CASSRGAYEQYF

d_gene: NA
v_gene: TRBV29-1
CDR3aa: CSVEQGRNYGYTF

d_gene: NA
v_gene: TRBV30
CDR3aa: CAWNRLTGEKLFF

d_gene: NA
v_gene: TRBV5-1
CDR3aa: CASSLPGEETQYF

d_gene: NA
v_gene: TRBV10-3
CDR3aa: CAIKMRLDTGELFF

d_gene: NA
v_gene: TRBV27
CDR3aa: CASSLSGQVYEQYF

d_gene: TRBD1
v_gene: TRBV19
CDR3aa: CASSPGQGREKLFF

d_gene: NA
v_gene: TRBV2
CDR3aa: CASSAGGNYGYTF

d_gene: TRBD2
v_gene: TRBV5-5
CDR3aa: CASSVAGQQNNEQFF

d_gene: TRBD1
v_gene: TRBV4-1
CDR3aa: CASSQDAGGYGYPF

d_gene: TRBD2
v_gene: TRBV5-1
CDR3aa: CASSLGTSGTADTQYF

d_gene: NA
v_gene: TRBV9
CDR3aa: CASSVAYNSGSEQFF

d_gene: TRBD1
v_gene: TRBV6-5
CDR3aa: CASSRTGNRYTF

d_gene: TRBD1
v_gene: TRBV7-3
CDR3aa: CASSLTGGKNSPLHF

d_gene: TRBD1
v_gene: TRBV9
CDR3aa: CASSRDQGAAGNTIYF

d_gene: NA
v_gene: TRBV7-9
CDR3aa: CASSLGGSGNAIYF

d_gene: TRBD1
v_gene: TRBV28
CDR3aa: CASSSPAPGQGAEGYTF

d_gene: TRBD1
v_gene: TRBV5-1
CDR3aa: CASSLTGQGAAGNTIYF

d_gene: NA
v_gene: TRBV7-6
CDR3aa: CASSLAGGEQYF

d_gene: TRBD1
v_gene: TRBV7-2
CDR3aa: CASSLGFGTGGNEKLFF

d_gene: TRBD1
v_gene: TRBV5-5
CDR3aa: CASSTQGWNYTF

d_gene: TRBD1
v_gene: TRBV6-6
CDR3aa: CASRRTGGTNEKLFF

d_gene: NA
v_gene: TRBV5-1
CDR3aa: CASSLWQGRNYGYTF

d_gene: NA
v_gene: TRBV7-8
CDR3aa: CASSRENRLGYTF

d_gene: TRBD1
v_gene: TRBV5-5
CDR3aa: CASSPTGTGNSPLHF

d_gene: NA
v_gene: TRBV5-4
CDR3aa: CASSTAGGGGPYEQYF

d_gene: NA
v_gene: TRBV19
CDR3aa: CASSIAGYSQPQHF

d_gene: TRBD2
v_gene: TRBV19
CDR3aa: CASGAGTAQYF

d_gene: NA
v_gene: TRBV28
CDR3aa: CASSLSLGQNQPQHF

d_gene: NA
v_gene: TRBV30
CDR3aa: CAWTLGQALNNYGYTF

d_gene: TRBD1
v_gene: TRBV19
CDR3aa: CASSIGQGNTEAFF

d_gene: TRBD1
v_gene: TRBV28
CDR3aa: CASSPPGQGLTDTQYF

d_gene: NA
v_gene: TRBV27
CDR3aa: CASSSRGQIRGAFF

d_gene: TRBD1
v_gene: TRBV10-3
CDR3aa: CAISEGQGIGEQYF

d_gene: NA
v_gene: TRBV27
CDR3aa: CASSLRGIGSGKNIQYF

d_gene: NA
v_gene: TRBV6-1
CDR3aa: CASSELLKETQYF

d_gene: NA
v_gene: TRBV4-3
CDR3aa: CASSQGLQQPQHF